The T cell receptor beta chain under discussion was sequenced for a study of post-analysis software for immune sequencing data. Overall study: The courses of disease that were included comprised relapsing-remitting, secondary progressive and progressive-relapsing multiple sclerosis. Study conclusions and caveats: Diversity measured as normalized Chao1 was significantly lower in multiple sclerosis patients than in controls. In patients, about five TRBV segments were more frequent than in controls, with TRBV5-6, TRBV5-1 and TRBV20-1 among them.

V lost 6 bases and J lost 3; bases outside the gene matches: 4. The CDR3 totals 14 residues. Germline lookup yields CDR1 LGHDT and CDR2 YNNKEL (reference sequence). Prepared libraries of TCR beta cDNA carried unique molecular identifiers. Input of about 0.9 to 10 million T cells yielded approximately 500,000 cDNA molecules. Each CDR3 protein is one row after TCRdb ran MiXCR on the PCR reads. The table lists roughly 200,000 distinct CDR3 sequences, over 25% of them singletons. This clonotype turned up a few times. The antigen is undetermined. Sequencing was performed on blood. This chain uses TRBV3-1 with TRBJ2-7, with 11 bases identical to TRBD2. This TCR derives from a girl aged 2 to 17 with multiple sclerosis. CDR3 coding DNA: TGTGCCAGCAGGCGAGGACTAGCGGGCTACGAGCAGTACTTC. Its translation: CASRRGLAGYEQYF.